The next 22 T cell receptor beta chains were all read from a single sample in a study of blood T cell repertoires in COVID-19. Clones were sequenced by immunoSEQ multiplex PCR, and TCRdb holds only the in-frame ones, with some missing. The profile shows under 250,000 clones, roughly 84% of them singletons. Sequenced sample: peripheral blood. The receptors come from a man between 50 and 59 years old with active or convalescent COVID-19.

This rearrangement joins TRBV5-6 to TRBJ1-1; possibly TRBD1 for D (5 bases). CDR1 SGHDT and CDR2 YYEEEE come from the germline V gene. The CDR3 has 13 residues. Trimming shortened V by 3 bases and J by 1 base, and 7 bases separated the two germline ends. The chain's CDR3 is CASSWTWNTEAFF. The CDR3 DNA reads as TGTGCCAGCAGCTGGACATGGAACACTGAAGCTTTCTTT.

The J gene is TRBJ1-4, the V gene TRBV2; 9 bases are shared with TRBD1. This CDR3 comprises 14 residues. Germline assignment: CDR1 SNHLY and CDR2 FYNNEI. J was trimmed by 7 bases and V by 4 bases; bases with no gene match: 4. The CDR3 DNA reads TGTGCCAGCAGTGTACAGGGGGCGTTTGAAAAACTGTTTTTT. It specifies CASSVQGAFEKLFF.

DNA for the CDR3: TGTGCCACCAGTATAAGCGAAAGGAACATTCAGTACTTC. This codes for CATSISERNIQYF. The chain is built from TRBV15 and TRBJ2-4; no reliable D call. There are 13 residues in the CDR3. Germline V gene data show CDR1 as LNHNV and CDR2 as YYDKDF (reference sequence). V was trimmed by 6 bases and J by 7 bases, leaving 13 bases between them.

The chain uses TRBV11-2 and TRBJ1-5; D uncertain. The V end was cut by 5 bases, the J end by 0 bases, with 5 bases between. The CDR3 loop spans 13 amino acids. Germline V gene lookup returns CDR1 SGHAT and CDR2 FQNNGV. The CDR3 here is CASSPDSNQPQHF. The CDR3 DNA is TGTGCCAGCAGCCCAGATAGCAATCAGCCCCAGCATTTT.

The CDR3 reads CASRRQTSTDTQYF. The CDR3, as DNA: TGCGCCAGCAGGCGTCAGACAAGCACAGATACGCAGTATTTT. J is TRBJ2-3 and V is TRBV5-1; D remains unclear. Germline CDR1 is SGHRS and CDR2 is YFSETQ. V lost 5 bases, J lost 0 bases, and 10 bases lay in between. The CDR3 is 14 residues long.

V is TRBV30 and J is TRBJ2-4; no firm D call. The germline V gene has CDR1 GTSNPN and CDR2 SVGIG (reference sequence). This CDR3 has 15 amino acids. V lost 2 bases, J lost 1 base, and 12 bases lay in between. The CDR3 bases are TGTGCCTGGAGTTACTATGGAAAGGCCAAAAACATTCAGTACTTC. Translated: CAWSYYGKAKNIQYF.

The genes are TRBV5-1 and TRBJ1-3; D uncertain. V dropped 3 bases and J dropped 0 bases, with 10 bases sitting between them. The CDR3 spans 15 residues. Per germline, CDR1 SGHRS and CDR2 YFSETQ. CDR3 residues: CASSSDGDSGNTIYF. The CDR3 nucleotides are TGCGCCAGCAGCTCTGACGGAGACTCTGGAAACACCATATATTTT.

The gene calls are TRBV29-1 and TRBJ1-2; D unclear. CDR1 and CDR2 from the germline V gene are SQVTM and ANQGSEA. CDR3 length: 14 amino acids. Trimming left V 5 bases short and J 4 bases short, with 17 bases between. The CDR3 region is CSVSAGPSIYGYTF. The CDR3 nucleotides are TGCAGCGTTTCGGCTGGGCCTTCGATCTATGGCTACACCTTC. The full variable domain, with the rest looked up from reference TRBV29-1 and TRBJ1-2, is SAVISQKPSRDICQRGTSLTIQCQVDSQVTMMFWYRQQPGQSLTLIATANQGSEATYESGFVIDKFPISRPNLTFSTLTVSNMSPEDSSIYLCSVSAGPSIYGYTFGSGTRLTVV.

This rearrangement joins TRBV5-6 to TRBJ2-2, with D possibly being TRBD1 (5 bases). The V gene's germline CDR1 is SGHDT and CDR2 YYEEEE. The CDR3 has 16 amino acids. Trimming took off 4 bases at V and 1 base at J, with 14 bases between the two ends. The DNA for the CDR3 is TGTGCCAGCAGCCCCTGGGGCAGGTTGAACACCGGGGAGCTGTTTTTT. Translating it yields CASSPWGRLNTGELFF.

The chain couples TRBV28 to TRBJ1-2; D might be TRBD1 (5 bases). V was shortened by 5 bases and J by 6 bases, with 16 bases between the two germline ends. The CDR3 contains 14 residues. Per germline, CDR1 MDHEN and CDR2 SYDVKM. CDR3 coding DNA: TGTGCCAGCAGTGCGGACACTAAAACTCATGGCTACACCTTC. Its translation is CASSADTKTHGYTF.

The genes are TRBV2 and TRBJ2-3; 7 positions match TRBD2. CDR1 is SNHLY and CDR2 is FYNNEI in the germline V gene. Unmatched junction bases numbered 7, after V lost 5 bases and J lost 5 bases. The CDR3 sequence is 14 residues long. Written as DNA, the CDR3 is TGTGCCAGCAGTCCCGCGGGGGTGGGAGATACGCAGTATTTT. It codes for CASSPAGVGDTQYF.

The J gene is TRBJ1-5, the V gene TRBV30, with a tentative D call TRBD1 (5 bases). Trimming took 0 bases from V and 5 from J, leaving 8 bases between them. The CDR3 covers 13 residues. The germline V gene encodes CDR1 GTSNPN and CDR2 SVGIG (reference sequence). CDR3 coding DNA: TGTGCCTGGAGTGTAGGAGGGGATCAGCCCCAGCATTTT. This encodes CAWSVGGDQPQHF. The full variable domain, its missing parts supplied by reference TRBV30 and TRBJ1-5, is SQTIHQWPATLVQPVGSPLSLECTVEGTSNPNLYWYRQAAGRGLQLLFYSVGIGQISSEVPQNLSASRPQDRQFILSSKKLLLSDSGFYLCAWSVGGDQPQHFGDGTRLSIL.

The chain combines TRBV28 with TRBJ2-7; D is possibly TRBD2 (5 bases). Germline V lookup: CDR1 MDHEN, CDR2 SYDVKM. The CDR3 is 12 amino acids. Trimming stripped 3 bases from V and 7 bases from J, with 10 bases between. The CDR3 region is CASSLGSGEQYF. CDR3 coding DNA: TGTGCCAGCAGTTTGGGGTCGGGGGAGCAGTACTTC.

DNA of the CDR3: TGTGCCAGCAGCCCGGGAGGACAAGCCTACGAGCAGTACTTC. This sequence encodes CASSPGGQAYEQYF. The chain uses TRBV5-5 and TRBJ2-7, with 7 bases fitting TRBD2. J lost 2 bases, V lost 4 bases, and 6 bases had no gene match. This CDR3 has 14 amino acids. In germline, CDR1 is SGHKS, CDR2 YYEKEE (reference sequence).

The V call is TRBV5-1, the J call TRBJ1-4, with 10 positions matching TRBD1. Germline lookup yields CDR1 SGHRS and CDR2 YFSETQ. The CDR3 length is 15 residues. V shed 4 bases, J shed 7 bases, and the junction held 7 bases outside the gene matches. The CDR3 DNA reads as TGCGCCAGCAGCGGATCCGGGACAGGGGTTGAAAAACTGTTTTTT. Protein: CASSGSGTGVEKLFF.

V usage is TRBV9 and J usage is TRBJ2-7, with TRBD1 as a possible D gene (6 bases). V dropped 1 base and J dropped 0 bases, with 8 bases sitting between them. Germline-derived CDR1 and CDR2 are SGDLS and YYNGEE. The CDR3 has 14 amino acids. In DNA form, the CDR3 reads TGTGCCAGCAGCGTACAGGGGAACTCCTACGAGCAGTACTTC. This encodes CASSVQGNSYEQYF. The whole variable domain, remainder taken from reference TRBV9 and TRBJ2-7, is DSGVTQTPKHLITATGQRVTLRCSPRSGDLSVYWYQQSLDQGLQFLIQYYNGEERAKGNILERFSAQQFPDLHSELNLSSLELGDSALYFCASSVQGNSYEQYFGPGTRLTVT.

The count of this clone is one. The DNA of the CDR3 is TGCAGTGCTAGTCATACGACTAGCTCGGAGACCCAGTACTTC. As protein: CSASHTTSSETQYF. The chain combines TRBV20-1 with TRBJ2-5; 7 bases map to TRBD2. The length of the CDR3 is 14 residues. The V and J ends lost 3 bases and 5 bases, in that order; junction bases with no gene match: 9. Germline CDR1 and CDR2: DFQATT and SNEGSKA (reference sequence).

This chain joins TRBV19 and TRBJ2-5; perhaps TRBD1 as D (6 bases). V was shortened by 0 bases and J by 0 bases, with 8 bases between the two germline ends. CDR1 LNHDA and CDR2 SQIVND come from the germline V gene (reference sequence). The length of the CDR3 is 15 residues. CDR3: CASSIDGTYQETQYF. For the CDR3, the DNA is TGTGCCAGTAGTATAGACGGGACATACCAAGAGACCCAGTACTTC. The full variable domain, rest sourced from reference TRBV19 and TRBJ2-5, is DGGITQSPKYLFRKEGQNVTLSCEQNLNHDAMYWYRQDPGQGLRLIYYSQIVNDFQKGDIAEGYSVSREKKESFPLTVTSAQKNPTAFYLCASSIDGTYQETQYFGPGTRLLVL.

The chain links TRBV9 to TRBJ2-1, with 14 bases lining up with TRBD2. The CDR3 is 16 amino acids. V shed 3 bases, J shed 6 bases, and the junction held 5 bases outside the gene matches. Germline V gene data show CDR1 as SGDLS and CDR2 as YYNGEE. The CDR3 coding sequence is TGTGCCAGCAGCGAGAAGACTAGCGGGGGGGCCAATGAGCAGTTCTTC. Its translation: CASSEKTSGGANEQFF.

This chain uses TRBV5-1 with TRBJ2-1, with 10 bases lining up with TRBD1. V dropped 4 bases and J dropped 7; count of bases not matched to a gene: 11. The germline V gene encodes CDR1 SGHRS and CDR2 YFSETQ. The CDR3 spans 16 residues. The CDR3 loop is CASSLAPGQGRNEQFF. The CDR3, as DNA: TGCGCCAGCAGCCTGGCTCCGGGACAGGGGAGGAATGAGCAGTTCTTC.

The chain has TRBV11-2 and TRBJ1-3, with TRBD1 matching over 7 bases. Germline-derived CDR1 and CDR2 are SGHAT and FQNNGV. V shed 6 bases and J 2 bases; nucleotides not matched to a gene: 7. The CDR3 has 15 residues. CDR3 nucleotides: TGTGCCAGCAGAACCACAGGGGCTACTGGAAACACCATATATTTT. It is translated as CASRTTGATGNTIYF.

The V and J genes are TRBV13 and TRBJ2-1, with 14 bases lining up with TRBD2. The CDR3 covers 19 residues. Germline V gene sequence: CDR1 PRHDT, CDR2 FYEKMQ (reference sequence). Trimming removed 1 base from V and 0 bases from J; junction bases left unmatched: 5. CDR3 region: CASSLAGLAGGSSYNEQFF. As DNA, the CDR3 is TGTGCCAGCAGCTTAGCTGGACTAGCGGGGGGTAGCTCCTACAATGAGCAGTTCTTC.